This TCR beta chain was observed in a study of T cells in Graves' hyperthyroidism and ophthalmopathy. Patients with uncontrolled infections, other autoimmune diseases, pregnancy or lactation were excluded. Diagnoses rested on clinical symptoms, serum thyroxine and TRAb, thyroid ultrasound and orbital computed tomography. Study results and limitations: Ophthalmopathy and stable hyperthyroidism were told apart by a 13 V-J model. Ophthalmopathy got predicted by the model a median about 6.5 months before its onset.

V was pared by 6 bases and J by 0 bases, with 6 bases between. CDR1 SEHNR and CDR2 FQNEAQ come from the germline V gene (reference sequence). The CDR3 sequence is 13 residues long. This clonotype has ten or more counts. What it recognizes is unknown. TCR beta CDR3 sequences were amplified from RNA transcripts. HTBI primers were the set used in a first-round RT-PCR of the TCR CDR3. One entry per CDR3 protein results from TCRdb running MiXCR on the multiplex PCR reads. The top ten hold about a third of the sample, which has around 700,000 distinct CDR3 sequences, over 35% seen once. The sample consisted of blood. The TCR originated in a woman aged 40 to 50 with Graves' hyperthyroidism. The rearrangement links TRBV7-9 to TRBJ1-5; D remains ambiguous. CDR3 sequence: CASSADSNQPQHF. In DNA form, the CDR3 reads TGTGCCAGCAGTGCCGATAGCAATCAGCCCCAGCATTTT.